A selection of T cell receptor beta chains follows, all from one sample in a study of cytomegalovirus exposure and HLA in healthy donors. The assay was immunoSEQ multiplex PCR, and TCRdb's table has in-frame clones only and misses some. In all, the sample yields more than 40,000 clones. Source material: PBMCs. These receptors were collected from a female donor in good health and CMV-seronegative. Both conserved end residues are part of each CDR3. D genes are given only for firm matches.

cdr3_aa: CAPCNLDPTRFRAGNTIYF
cdr3_nt: TGTGCCCCCTGCAATCTGGACCCCACCAGGTTCAGGGCTGGAAACACCATATATTTT
v_call: TRBV15
j_call: TRBJ1-3
d_call: -

cdr3_aa: CSAEVADTQYF
cdr3_nt: TGCAGTGCAGAGGTGGCAGATACGCAGTATTTT
v_call: TRBV20-1
j_call: TRBJ2-3
d_call: -

cdr3_aa: CASSWSYEQYF
cdr3_nt: TGTGCCAGCAGCTGGAGCTACGAGCAGTACTTC
v_call: TRBV11-3
j_call: TRBJ2-7
d_call: -

cdr3_aa: CASSPEQGVLGNEQFF
cdr3_nt: TGTGCCAGCTCACCCGAGCAGGGGGTCCTGGGGAATGAGCAGTTCTTC
v_call: TRBV18
j_call: TRBJ2-1
d_call: TRBD1

cdr3_aa: CASSYSIGGQETQYF
cdr3_nt: TGTGCCAGCAGTTACTCGATAGGGGGTCAAGAGACCCAGTACTTC
v_call: TRBV6-5
j_call: TRBJ2-5
d_call: -

cdr3_aa: CASSLAPAGRTYWQFF
cdr3_nt: TGTGCCAGCAGCTTAGCACCAGCGGGGCGTACATATTGGCAGTTCTTC
v_call: TRBV7-9
j_call: TRBJ2-1
d_call: TRBD2

cdr3_aa: CAARRRTNEKLFF
cdr3_nt: TGTGCCGCCCGACGGCGGACTAATGAAAAACTGTTTTTT
v_call: TRBV6-5
j_call: TRBJ1-4
d_call: -

cdr3_aa: CASSCHPGRDSYEQYF
cdr3_nt: TGTGCCAGCAGTTGCCACCCGGGCAGGGACTCCTACGAGCAGTACTTC
v_call: TRBV6-7
j_call: TRBJ2-7
d_call: -

cdr3_aa: CSVYPGSDNEQFF
cdr3_nt: TGCAGCGTTTACCCAGGGTCCGACAATGAGCAGTTCTTC
v_call: TRBV29-1
j_call: TRBJ2-1
d_call: -

cdr3_aa: CASSPLRADYGYTF
cdr3_nt: TGTGCCAGCAGCCCCTTGAGAGCGGACTATGGCTACACCTTC
v_call: TRBV27
j_call: TRBJ1-2
d_call: -

cdr3_aa: CASSYDSGTLYGYTF
cdr3_nt: TGTGCCAGCAGTTACGACTCCGGGACACTCTATGGCTACACCTTC
v_call: TRBV6-5
j_call: TRBJ1-2
d_call: -

cdr3_aa: CASSVLGTGQGNTIYF
cdr3_nt: TGTGCCAGCAGCGTATTGGGGACAGGGCAGGGAAACACCATATATTTT
v_call: TRBV9
j_call: TRBJ1-3
d_call: TRBD1

cdr3_aa: CASERTGTAEQYF
cdr3_nt: TGTGCCAGCGAGCGGACAGGGACTGCCGAGCAGTACTTC
v_call: TRBV2
j_call: TRBJ2-7
d_call: TRBD1

cdr3_aa: CASSLDGGVYNEQFF
cdr3_nt: TGCGCCAGCAGCTTGGACGGGGGGGTCTACAATGAGCAGTTCTTC
v_call: TRBV5-1
j_call: TRBJ2-1
d_call: TRBD2

cdr3_aa: CASSWDRGGGYEQYF
cdr3_nt: TGTGCCAGCAGTTGGGACAGGGGCGGCGGATACGAGCAGTACTTC
v_call: TRBV6-6
j_call: TRBJ2-7
d_call: TRBD1

cdr3_aa: CASSPPGQGAEKLFF
cdr3_nt: TGTGCCAGCTCACCACCGGGACAGGGGGCTGAAAAACTGTTTTTT
v_call: TRBV18
j_call: TRBJ1-4
d_call: TRBD1

cdr3_aa: CASSTGLRVNGGYTF
cdr3_nt: TGTGCCAGCAGTACCGGACTACGGGTGAATGGGGGCTACACCTTC
v_call: TRBV6-5
j_call: TRBJ1-2
d_call: -

cdr3_aa: CASSLRTSGTSGELFF
cdr3_nt: TGTGCTAGCAGCTTACGGACTAGTGGGACGTCCGGGGAGCTGTTTTTT
v_call: TRBV7-7
j_call: TRBJ2-2
d_call: TRBD2

cdr3_aa: CASSSNAGASSYEQYF
cdr3_nt: TGTGCCAGCAGCTCGAACGCGGGGGCCAGCTCCTACGAGCAGTACTTC
v_call: TRBV5-5
j_call: TRBJ2-7
d_call: -

cdr3_aa: CASSPSGGESQPQHF
cdr3_nt: TGTGCCAGCAGCCCTTCGGGAGGGGAGAGTCAGCCCCAGCATTTT
v_call: TRBV7-9
j_call: TRBJ1-5
d_call: -

cdr3_aa: CAWSGLAGATYEQYF
cdr3_nt: TGTGCCTGGAGCGGACTAGCGGGGGCAACCTACGAGCAGTACTTC
v_call: TRBV30
j_call: TRBJ2-7
d_call: TRBD2

cdr3_aa: CAWASGSYEQYF
cdr3_nt: TGTGCCTGGGCTAGCGGGAGCTACGAGCAGTACTTC
v_call: TRBV30
j_call: TRBJ2-7
d_call: TRBD2

cdr3_aa: CASSHGGTQTYEQYF
cdr3_nt: TGTGCCAGCTCACACGGGGGGACACAGACCTACGAGCAGTACTTC
v_call: TRBV18
j_call: TRBJ2-7
d_call: -

cdr3_aa: CASSTVGGRGQNIQYF
cdr3_nt: TGCGCCAGCAGCACGGTGGGGGGCAGGGGGCAAAACATTCAGTACTTC
v_call: TRBV5-1
j_call: TRBJ2-4
d_call: TRBD1

cdr3_aa: CASSGLAGPKNEQFF
cdr3_nt: TGTGCCAGCAGCGGGCTAGCGGGACCGAAGAATGAGCAGTTCTTC
v_call: TRBV9
j_call: TRBJ2-1
d_call: TRBD2

cdr3_aa: CAWSLDSIGADTQYF
cdr3_nt: TGTGCCTGGAGCCTGGACTCTATCGGCGCAGATACGCAGTATTTT
v_call: TRBV30
j_call: TRBJ2-3
d_call: -